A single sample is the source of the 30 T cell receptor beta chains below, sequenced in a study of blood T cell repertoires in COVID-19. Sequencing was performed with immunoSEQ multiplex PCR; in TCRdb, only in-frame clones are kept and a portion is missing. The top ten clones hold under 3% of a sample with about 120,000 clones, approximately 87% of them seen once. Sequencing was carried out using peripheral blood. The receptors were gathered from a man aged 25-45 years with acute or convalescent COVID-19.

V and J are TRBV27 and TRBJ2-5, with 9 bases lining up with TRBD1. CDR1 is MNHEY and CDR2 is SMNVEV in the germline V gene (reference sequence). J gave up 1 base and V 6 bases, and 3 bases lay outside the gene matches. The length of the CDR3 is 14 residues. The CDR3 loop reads CASSPTGGQETQYF. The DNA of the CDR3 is TGTGCCAGCAGCCCGACAGGGGGCCAAGAGACCCAGTACTTC.

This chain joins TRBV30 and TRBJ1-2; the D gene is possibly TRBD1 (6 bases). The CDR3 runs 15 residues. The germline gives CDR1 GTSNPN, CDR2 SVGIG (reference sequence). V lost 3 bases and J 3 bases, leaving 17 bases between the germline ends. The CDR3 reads CAWSPQGSGDYGYTF. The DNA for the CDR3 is TGTGCCTGGAGCCCACAGGGTTCCGGAGACTATGGCTACACCTTC.

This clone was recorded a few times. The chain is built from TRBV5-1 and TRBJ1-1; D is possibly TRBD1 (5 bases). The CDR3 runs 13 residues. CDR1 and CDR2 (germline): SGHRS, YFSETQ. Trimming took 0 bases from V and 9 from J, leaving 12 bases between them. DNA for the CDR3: TGCGCCAGCAGCTTGGAGGTTCAGGGAAAAGCTTTCTTT. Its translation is CASSLEVQGKAFF.

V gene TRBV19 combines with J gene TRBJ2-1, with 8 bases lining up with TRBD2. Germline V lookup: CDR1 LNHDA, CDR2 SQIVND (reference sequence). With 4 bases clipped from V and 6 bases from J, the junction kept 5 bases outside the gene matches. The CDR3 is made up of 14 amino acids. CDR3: CASSTGAGVNEQFF. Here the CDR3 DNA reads TGTGCCAGTAGTACCGGAGCGGGGGTCAATGAGCAGTTCTTC.

The CDR3 bases are TGTGCCAGCAGTGATCCCTCCAATGAGCAGTTCTTC. This sequence encodes CASSDPSNEQFF. This chain joins TRBV2 and TRBJ2-1; D call uncertain. V dropped 3 bases and J dropped 6 bases, with 6 bases sitting between them. The CDR3 extends over 12 amino acids. Germline lookup yields CDR1 SNHLY and CDR2 FYNNEI.

The CDR3 region has the DNA TGTGCCAGCAGTTACATACAGGGAGATAGCAATCAGCCCCAGCATTTT. Translated: CASSYIQGDSNQPQHF. The V call is TRBV6-6, the J call TRBJ1-5; TRBD1 is a possible D gene (6 bases). V lost 2 bases and J 0 bases, leaving 11 bases between the germline ends. Germline CDR1 reads MNHNY; CDR2 reads SVGAGI (reference sequence). The CDR3 is 16 residues long.

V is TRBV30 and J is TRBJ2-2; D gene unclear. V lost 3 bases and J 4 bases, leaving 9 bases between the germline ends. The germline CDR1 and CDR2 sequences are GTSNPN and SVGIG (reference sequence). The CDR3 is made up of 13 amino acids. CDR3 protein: CAWSRLITGELFF. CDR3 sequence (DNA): TGTGCCTGGAGCAGACTTATCACCGGGGAGCTGTTTTTT.

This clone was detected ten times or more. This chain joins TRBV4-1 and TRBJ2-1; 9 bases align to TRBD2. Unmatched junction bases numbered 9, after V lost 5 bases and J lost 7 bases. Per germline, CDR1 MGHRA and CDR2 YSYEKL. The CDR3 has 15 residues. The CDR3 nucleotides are TGCGCCAGCAGCGGAACGGTAGCGGGAGTGAATGAGCAGTTCTTC. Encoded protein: CASSGTVAGVNEQFF.

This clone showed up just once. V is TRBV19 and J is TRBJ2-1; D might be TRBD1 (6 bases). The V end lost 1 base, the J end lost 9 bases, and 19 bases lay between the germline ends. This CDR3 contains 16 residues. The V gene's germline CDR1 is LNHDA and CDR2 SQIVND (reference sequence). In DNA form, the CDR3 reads TGTGCCAGTAGTATAGCCCAGGGGCCGCCCCGTACTGAGCAGTTCTTC. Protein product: CASSIAQGPPRTEQFF.

The CDR3 reads CASSQDDYQVLTGELFF. CDR3 sequence (DNA): TGCGCCAGCAGCCAAGATGACTACCAAGTCCTCACCGGGGAGCTGTTTTTT. The chain uses TRBV4-1 and TRBJ2-2; TRBD2 is a possible D gene (5 bases). CDR1 is MGHRA and CDR2 is YSYEKL in the germline V gene. Trimming stripped 0 bases from V and 4 bases from J, with 15 bases between. CDR3 length: 17 amino acids.

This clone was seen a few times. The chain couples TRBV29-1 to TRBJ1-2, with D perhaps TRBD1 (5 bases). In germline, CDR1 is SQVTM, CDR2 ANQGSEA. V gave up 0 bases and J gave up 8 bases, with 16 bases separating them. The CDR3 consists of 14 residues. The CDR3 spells CSVEDFFQGGGYTF. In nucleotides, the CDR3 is TGCAGCGTTGAAGATTTCTTCCAGGGTGGGGGCTACACCTTC.

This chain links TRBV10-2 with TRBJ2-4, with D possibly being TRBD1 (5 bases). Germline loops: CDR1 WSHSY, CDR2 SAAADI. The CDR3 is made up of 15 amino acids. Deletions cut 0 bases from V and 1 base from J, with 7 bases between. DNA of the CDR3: TGCGCCAGCAGTGAGTCTGCAGGGGCCAAAAACATTCAGTACTTC. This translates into CASSESAGAKNIQYF.

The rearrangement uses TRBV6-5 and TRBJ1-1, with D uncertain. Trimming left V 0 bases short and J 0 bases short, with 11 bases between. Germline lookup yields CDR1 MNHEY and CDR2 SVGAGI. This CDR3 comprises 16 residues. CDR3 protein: CASSYSLTEMNTEAFF. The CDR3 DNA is TGTGCCAGCAGTTACTCCCTAACAGAGATGAACACTGAAGCTTTCTTT.

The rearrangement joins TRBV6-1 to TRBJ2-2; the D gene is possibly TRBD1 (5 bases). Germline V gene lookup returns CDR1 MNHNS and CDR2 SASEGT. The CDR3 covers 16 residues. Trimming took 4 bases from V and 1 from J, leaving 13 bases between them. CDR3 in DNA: TGTGCCAGCAGTGTGCCGAGGCAGGGGAACACCGGGGAGCTGTTTTTT. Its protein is CASSVPRQGNTGELFF.

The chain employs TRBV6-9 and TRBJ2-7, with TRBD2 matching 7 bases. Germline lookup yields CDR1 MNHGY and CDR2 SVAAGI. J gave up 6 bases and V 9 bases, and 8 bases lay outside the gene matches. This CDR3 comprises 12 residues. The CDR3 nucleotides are TGTGCCAGTGCGGCCCGGGAGGCCGAGCAGTACGTC. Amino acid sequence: CASAAREAEQYV.

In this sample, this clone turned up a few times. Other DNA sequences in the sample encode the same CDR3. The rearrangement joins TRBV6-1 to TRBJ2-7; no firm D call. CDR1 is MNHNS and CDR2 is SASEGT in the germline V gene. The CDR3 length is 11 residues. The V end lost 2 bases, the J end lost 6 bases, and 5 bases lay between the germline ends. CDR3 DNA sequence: TGTGCCAGCAGTGAATCGGTCGAGCAGTACGTC. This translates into CASSESVEQYV.

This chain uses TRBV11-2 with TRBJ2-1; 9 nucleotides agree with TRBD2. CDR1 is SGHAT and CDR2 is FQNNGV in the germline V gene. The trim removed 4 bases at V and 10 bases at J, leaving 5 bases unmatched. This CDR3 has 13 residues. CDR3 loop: CASSSGLALEQFF. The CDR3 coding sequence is TGTGCCAGCAGCTCAGGACTAGCGCTGGAGCAGTTCTTC.

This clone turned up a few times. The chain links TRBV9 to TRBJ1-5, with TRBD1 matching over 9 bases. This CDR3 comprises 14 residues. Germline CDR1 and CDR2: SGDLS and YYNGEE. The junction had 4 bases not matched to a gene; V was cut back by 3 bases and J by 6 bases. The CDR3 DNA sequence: TGTGCCAGCAGCGACCGACAGGGGGGTCAGCCCCAGCATTTT. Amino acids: CASSDRQGGQPQHF.

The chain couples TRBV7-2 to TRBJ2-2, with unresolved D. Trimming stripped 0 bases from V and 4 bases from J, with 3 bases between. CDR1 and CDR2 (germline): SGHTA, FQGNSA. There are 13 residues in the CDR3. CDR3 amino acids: CASSLAATGELFF. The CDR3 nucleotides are TGTGCCAGCAGCTTAGCGGCCACCGGGGAGCTGTTTTTT. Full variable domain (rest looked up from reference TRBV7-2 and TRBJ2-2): GAGVSQSPSNKVTEKGKDVELRCDPISGHTALYWYRQSLGQGLEFLIYFQGNSAPDKSGLPSDRFSAERTGGSVSTLTIQRTQQEDSAVYLCASSLAATGELFFGEGSRLTVL.

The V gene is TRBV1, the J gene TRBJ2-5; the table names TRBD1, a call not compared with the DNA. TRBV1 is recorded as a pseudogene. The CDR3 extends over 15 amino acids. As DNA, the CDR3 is TGCACCAGCAGCCGGGACAGGGGACTCACGGAGACCCAGTACTTC. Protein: CTSSRDRGLTETQYF.

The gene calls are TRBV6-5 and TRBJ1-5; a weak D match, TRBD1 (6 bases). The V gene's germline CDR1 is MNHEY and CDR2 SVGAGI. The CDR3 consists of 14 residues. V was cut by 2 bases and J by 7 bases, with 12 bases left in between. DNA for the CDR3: TGTGCCAGCAGTTACGGACAGTTGGGACAGCCCCAGCATTTT. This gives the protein CASSYGQLGQPQHF.

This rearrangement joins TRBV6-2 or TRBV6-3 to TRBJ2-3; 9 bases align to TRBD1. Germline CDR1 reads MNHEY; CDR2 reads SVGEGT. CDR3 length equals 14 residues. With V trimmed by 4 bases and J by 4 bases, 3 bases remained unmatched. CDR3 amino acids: CASSFGTGSDTQYF. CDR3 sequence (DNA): TGTGCCAGCAGTTTCGGGACAGGGTCAGATACGCAGTATTTT.

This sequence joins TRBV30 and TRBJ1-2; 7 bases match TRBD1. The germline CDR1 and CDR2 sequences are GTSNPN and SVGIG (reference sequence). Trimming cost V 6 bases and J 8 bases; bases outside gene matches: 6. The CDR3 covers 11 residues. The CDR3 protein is CACGDSWGYTF. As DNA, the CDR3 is TGTGCCTGCGGGGACAGCTGGGGCTACACCTTC.

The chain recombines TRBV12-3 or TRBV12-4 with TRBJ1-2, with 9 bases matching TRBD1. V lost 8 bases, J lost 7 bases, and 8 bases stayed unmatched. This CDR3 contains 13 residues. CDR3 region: CASSRDRDFGYTF. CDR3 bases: TGTGCCAGCTCCCGGGACAGGGACTTTGGCTACACCTTC.

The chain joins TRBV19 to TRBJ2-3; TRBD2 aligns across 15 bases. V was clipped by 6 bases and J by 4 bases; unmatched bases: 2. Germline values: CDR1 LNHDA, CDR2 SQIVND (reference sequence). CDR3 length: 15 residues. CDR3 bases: TGTGCCAGTAGCAGGACTAGCGGGAGGGCAGATACGCAGTATTTT. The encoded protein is CASSRTSGRADTQYF.

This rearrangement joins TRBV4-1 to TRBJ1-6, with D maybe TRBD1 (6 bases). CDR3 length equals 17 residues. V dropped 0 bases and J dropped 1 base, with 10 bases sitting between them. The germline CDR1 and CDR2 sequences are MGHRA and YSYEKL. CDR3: CASSQDQGWSYNSPLHF. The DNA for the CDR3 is TGCGCCAGCAGCCAAGATCAGGGGTGGTCCTATAATTCACCCCTCCACTTT.

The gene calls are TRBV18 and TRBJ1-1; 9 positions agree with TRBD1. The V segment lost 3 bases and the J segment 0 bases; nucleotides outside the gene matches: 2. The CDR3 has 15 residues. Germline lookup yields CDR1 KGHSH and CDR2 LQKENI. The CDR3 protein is CASSPWTGVNTEAFF. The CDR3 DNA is TGTGCCAGCTCACCGTGGACAGGGGTGAACACTGAAGCTTTCTTT.

In DNA form, the CDR3 reads TGCGCCAGCAGCCAACCGGGACAGGGGAACTATGGCTACACCTTC. Protein: CASSQPGQGNYGYTF. The chain uses TRBV4-1 and TRBJ1-2; 10 bases fit TRBD1. V shed 2 bases and J 2 bases; nucleotides not matched to a gene: 2. The CDR3 runs to 15 residues. From germline, CDR1 is MGHRA and CDR2 YSYEKL.

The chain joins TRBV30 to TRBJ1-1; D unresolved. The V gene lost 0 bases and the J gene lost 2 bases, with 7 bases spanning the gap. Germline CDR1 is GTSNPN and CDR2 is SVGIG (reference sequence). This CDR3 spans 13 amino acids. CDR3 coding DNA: TGTGCCTGGAGTGTAGGGAGTAACACTGAAGCTTTCTTT. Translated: CAWSVGSNTEAFF.

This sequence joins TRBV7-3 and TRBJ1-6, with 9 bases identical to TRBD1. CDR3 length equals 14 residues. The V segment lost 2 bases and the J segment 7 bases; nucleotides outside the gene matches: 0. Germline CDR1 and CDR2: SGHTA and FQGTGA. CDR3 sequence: CASSLGTGNSPLHF. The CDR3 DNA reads TGTGCCAGCAGCTTAGGGACAGGGAATTCACCCCTCCACTTT.